The TCR beta chain under discussion was sequenced for a study of naive and memory T cell subsets. Both TRBC1 and TRBC2 were covered by a beta constant-region primer of two equimolar oligonucleotides. TCRdb used MiXCR to reprocess the UMI-ligation and nested PCR reads, holding one entry per CDR3 protein. The sample yields 120,000 to 150,000 distinct CDR3 sequences, more than 15% seen once. Overall study findings and caveats: A clonotype means one alpha or beta sequence, not an alpha/beta pair. Naive and memory repertoire findings lacked a ground truth for validation.

This clonotype was detected only a few times. What it binds is not known. This CDR3 contains 14 residues. V was pared by 3 bases and J by 1 base, with 10 bases between. This chain uses TRBV12-3 or TRBV12-4 with TRBJ2-7; maybe TRBD1 (7 bases). The origin of this receptor is a human donor in good health. The specimen was naive CD4+ T cells from blood. The CDR3 region is CASSFRGTSYEQYF. The CDR3 region has the DNA TGTGCCAGCAGTTTCAGGGGGACTTCCTACGAGCAGTACTTC.